A selection of T cell receptor beta chains follows, all from one sample in a study of blood T cells in healthy people across ages. TCRdb fed the 5' RACE reads into MiXCR, producing one record per CDR3 protein. The repertoire holds some 750,000 distinct CDR3 sequences, with 22% as singletons. Sequencing was performed on blood. These receptors all come from a man aged 70-80 years in good health. The CDR3 runs from the conserved cysteine through the conserved F or W. The D gene is left open where the match is weak. For some rows the clone size is stated as once, few or many, or as a class when expanded; others skip it.

clone_size	cdr3_length	d_call	v_call	j_call	cdr3_nt	cdr3_aa
.	14	TRBD2	TRBV19	TRBJ2-5	TGTGCCAGTAAGGGACTAGCCCCTGAAGAGACCCAGTACTTC	CASKGLAPEETQYF
.	16	TRBD2	TRBV20-1	TRBJ2-5	TGCAGTGCTAGAGGGCTAGCGGGAGGCTATATGGAGACCCAGTACTTC	CSARGLAGGYMETQYF
many	14	.	TRBV12-3/TRBV12-4	TRBJ2-3	TGTGCCAGCAGTCCCAGATCAACTAGCTTCTCGCAGTATTTT	CASSPRSTSFSQYF
few	17	.	TRBV4-3	TRBJ1-1	TGCGCCAGCAGCCAAGATCTAAGGCGAGGGGGGAACACTGAAGCTTTCTTT	CASSQDLRRGGNTEAFF
.	16	.	TRBV12-3/TRBV12-4	TRBJ2-1	TGTGCCAGCAGTCCTCTTCTCCCTAGCTCCTACAATGAGCAGTTCTTC	CASSPLLPSSYNEQFF
few	12	.	TRBV20-1	TRBJ2-5	TGCAGTGCTAGGTGGGACCGCACGGAGCAGTACTTC	CSARWDRTEQYF
few	16	TRBD2	TRBV5-1	TRBJ2-7	TGCGCCAGCAGCTTGGTGGGCGGGGGACCCTCCTACGAGCAGTACTTC	CASSLVGGGPSYEQYF
.	14	.	TRBV28	TRBJ2-7	TGTGCCAGCACAGTCTCTGGGGGACGGGACGAGCAGTACTTC	CASTVSGGRDEQYF
few	14	.	TRBV10-3	TRBJ1-5	TGTGCCATCAGTTTGGGCCCCGACAGTCAGCCCCAGCATTTT	CAISLGPDSQPQHF
.	15	.	TRBV24-1	TRBJ1-1	TGTGCCACCAGTGATCCTAACAGGGATTCGACTGAAGCTTTCTTT	CATSDPNRDSTEAFF
few	13	.	TRBV13	TRBJ2-7	TGTGCCAGCAGCTTAATCCAGGACTACGAGCAGTACTTC	CASSLIQDYEQYF
.	16	TRBD1	TRBV12-3/TRBV12-4	TRBJ1-1	TGTGCCAGCAGTCCCGGGACAGGGACACTGAACACTGAAGCTTTCTTT	CASSPGTGTLNTEAFF
few	16	.	TRBV5-1	TRBJ2-2	TGCGCCAGCAGCCACGTCGCGCCACCGAACACCGGGGAGCTGTTTTTT	CASSHVAPPNTGELFF
few	17	.	TRBV4-2	TRBJ2-3	TGTGCCAGCAGCCAAGAGAAAGGGTCGCTCCGCACAGATACGCAGTATTTT	CASSQEKGSLRTDTQYF
many	16	.	TRBV5-1	TRBJ1-6	TGCGCCAGCAGCTTGGAGGGACCGGGACGTAATTCACCCCTCCACTTT	CASSLEGPGRNSPLHF
few	11	TRBD1	TRBV24-1	TRBJ2-1	TGTGCCACCGGGGACAGGAGGGAGCAGTTCTTC	CATGDRREQFF
few	15	TRBD2	TRBV5-1	TRBJ2-5	TGCGCCAGCAGCTTGGCTAGCGGGGTGAGAAAGACTCAGTACTTC	CASSLASGVRKTQYF
.	14	.	TRBV6-6	TRBJ2-3	TGTGCCAGCAAGTTGCAGGAGAGCGAAGATACGCAGTATTTT	CASKLQESEDTQYF
.	15	TRBD2	TRBV2	TRBJ2-5	TGTGCCAGCAGTGCTACTAGCGGGGGTTCAGAGACCCAGTACTTC	CASSATSGGSETQYF
few	14	.	TRBV7-9	TRBJ2-7	TGTGCCAGCAGCTCCTCCTCAGGGGTCTACGAGCAGTACTTC	CASSSSSGVYEQYF
few	14	TRBD2	TRBV27	TRBJ2-4	TGTGCCAGCCGAACTAGCGGGAGTCAAAACATTCAGTACTTC	CASRTSGSQNIQYF
.	16	TRBD1	TRBV20-1	TRBJ1-6	TGCAGTGCCTCCGGGACAGGGGTAGATCGGGATTCACCCCTCCACTTT	CSASGTGVDRDSPLHF
few	12	.	TRBV20-1	TRBJ2-5	TGCAGTGTCGGACGCCCGGAAGAGACCCAGTACTTC	CSVGRPEETQYF
few	13	.	TRBV5-1	TRBJ1-4	TGCGCCAGCAGCTTGGAAAATAATGAAAAACTGTTTTTT	CASSLENNEKLFF
many	13	.	TRBV5-1	TRBJ1-1	TGCGCCAGCAGCTCGGAGGACATTCTTGAAGCTTTCTTT	CASSSEDILEAFF
.	12	.	TRBV7-9	TRBJ2-1	TGTGCCAGCAGCCCCGGGACATCCGAGCAGTTCTTC	CASSPGTSEQFF
few	13	TRBD1	TRBV7-6	TRBJ2-1	TGTGCCAGCAGCCCTGTGATAGGGGGCGAGCAGTTCTTC	CASSPVIGGEQFF
few	15	TRBD1	TRBV7-8	TRBJ1-1	TGTGCCAGCAGCCAAAAGGGACAGTCGAACACTGAAGCTTTCTTT	CASSQKGQSNTEAFF
.	15	.	TRBV9	TRBJ2-2	TGTGCCAGCAGCGTAGGGGTCCTGGGGACCGGGGAGCTGTTTTTT	CASSVGVLGTGELFF
.	11	.	TRBV10-2	TRBJ2-1	TGCGCCAGGACAGCCTACAATGAGCAGTTCTTC	CARTAYNEQFF
.	16	.	TRBV6-2/TRBV6-3	TRBJ1-4	TGTGCCAGCAGTTACTCCGGGCGACCCAAGAGTGAAAAACTGTTTTTT	CASSYSGRPKSEKLFF